The 10 T cell receptor beta chains below were found in one sample sequenced in a study of cytomegalovirus exposure and HLA in healthy donors. The method was immunoSEQ multiplex PCR; TCRdb's version includes in-frame clones alone and lacks a portion of them. The top ten hold roughly 1.2% of the sample, which has 150,000 to 250,000 clones, about 81% seen once. The sample consisted of PBMCs. The receptors come from a woman under 40 in good health and CMV-seronegative.

This clone came up once. The chain recombines TRBV30 with TRBJ1-4; tentative D call: TRBD1 (6 bases). The CDR3 contains 13 residues. Germline V gene lookup returns CDR1 GTSNPN and CDR2 SVGIG (reference sequence). The V and J ends lost 6 bases and 3 bases respectively, with 11 bases between them. CDR3 loop: CACTGIPNEKLFF. DNA of the CDR3: TGTGCCTGTACAGGGATACCTAATGAAAAACTGTTTTTT.

Here the CDR3 DNA reads TGTGCCAGCAGTTTATATGGGGGCCCCTCCTATGGCTACACCTTC. It translates to CASSLYGGPSYGYTF. This sequence joins TRBV28 and TRBJ1-2, with D perhaps matching TRBD1 (6 bases). Looked up from germline, CDR1 is MDHEN and CDR2 is SYDVKM. CDR3 length: 15 amino acids. Trimming pared 1 base from V and 4 bases from J, leaving 13 bases between.

The chain has TRBV2 and TRBJ1-2; the D gene is possibly TRBD1 (6 bases). Germline V gene sequence: CDR1 SNHLY, CDR2 FYNNEI. The length of the CDR3 is 13 residues. V was clipped by 7 bases and J by 3 bases, with 12 bases between them. In DNA form, the CDR3 reads TGTGCCAGCACCCCGCAGGGGTACTATGGCTACACCTTC. Translating gives CASTPQGYYGYTF.

The gene calls are TRBV18 and TRBJ1-2; 7 positions agree with TRBD1. The CDR3 consists of 15 residues. Germline V gene sequence: CDR1 KGHSH, CDR2 LQKENI. J was trimmed by 8 bases and V by 3 bases; bases with no gene match: 12. CDR3 sequence (DNA): TGTGCCAGCTCACCTACCCCACAGGGGATCAGAGGCTACACCTTC. Its translation: CASSPTPQGIRGYTF.

The sample holds many counts of this clone. The chain couples TRBV9 to TRBJ1-3; TRBD1 aligns across 9 bases. Germline loops: CDR1 SGDLS, CDR2 YYNGEE. CDR3 length: 17 amino acids. V lost 4 bases to trimming and J lost 1 base; unmatched junction nucleotides: 9. The CDR3 is CASSTQTGGASGNTIYF. CDR3 DNA: TGTGCCAGCAGCACCCAAACAGGGGGCGCTTCTGGAAACACCATATATTTT.

This chain links TRBV9 with TRBJ2-7, with D hard to call. This CDR3 is built from 16 residues. Trimming shortened V by 0 bases and J by 5 bases, and 18 bases separated the two germline ends. Germline values: CDR1 SGDLS, CDR2 YYNGEE. The CDR3 reads CASSVDPGLDPHEQYF. For the CDR3, the DNA is TGTGCCAGCAGCGTAGATCCGGGTCTTGACCCCCACGAGCAGTACTTC.

This chain connects TRBV7-6 to TRBJ2-5; D remains ambiguous. Germline CDR1 and CDR2: SGHVS and FNYEAQ. This CDR3 region has 12 residues. Trimming left V 5 bases short and J 5 bases short, with 9 bases between. The CDR3 region has the DNA TGTGCCAGCAGCCCCCTCGGGGAGACCCAGTACTTC. Encoded protein: CASSPLGETQYF.

This clone came up once. The genes are TRBV7-9 and TRBJ1-5, with a weak D call TRBD1 (6 bases). With 5 bases removed from V and 6 bases from J, the gap between germline ends came to 14 bases. Germline loops: CDR1 SEHNR, CDR2 FQNEAQ (reference sequence). The CDR3 covers 14 residues. The CDR3 nucleotides are TGTGCCAGCAGCCGTGAACAGGGACCTCAGCCCCAGCATTTT. It yields the protein CASSREQGPQPQHF. Using reference TRBV7-9 and TRBJ1-5 for the parts outside the CDR3, the full variable domain is DTGVSQNPRHKITKRGQNVTFRCDPISEHNRLYWYRQTLGQGPEFLTYFQNEAQLEKSRLLSDRFSAERPKGSFSTLEIQRTEQGDSAMYLCASSREQGPQPQHFGDGTRLSIL.

The table lists this clone with a few counts. This sequence joins TRBV25-1 and TRBJ2-7; 9 bases agree with TRBD2. Germline V gives CDR1 MGHDK, CDR2 SYGVNS. The CDR3 consists of 14 residues. The V gene end was trimmed by 4 bases and the J gene end by 4 bases; junction bases not matched to a gene: 5. The CDR3 region has the DNA TGTGCCAGCAGTGTGACTAGCGGACGTTACGAGCAGTACTTC. It yields the protein CASSVTSGRYEQYF.

The chain couples TRBV13 to TRBJ1-5, with D hard to call. The CDR3 runs 13 residues. The V gene's germline CDR1 is PRHDT and CDR2 FYEKMQ (reference sequence). V gave up 5 bases and J gave up 2 bases, with 7 bases separating them. The CDR3 DNA follows: TGTGCCAGCAGCCCGAGCCGCAATCAGCCCCAGCATTTT. Its translation is CASSPSRNQPQHF.